The clone carrying this T cell receptor (beta chain) has ten or more counts. What it recognizes is unknown. This entry comes from a study of blood T cells in healthy people across ages. Whole-study findings and limits: Unsorted PBMC input precluded a conclusive naive versus antigen-experienced comparison.

The authors ran a second PCR of roughly 6 to 12 cycles using a sample-barcoded 5' primer and a J-beta primer mix. One entry per CDR3 protein results from TCRdb running MiXCR on the 5' RACE reads. The sample holds more than 750,000 distinct CDR3 sequences; around 29% are singletons and the top ten take about 9.4%. The CDR3 runs to 16 residues. The J segment lost 2 bases and the V segment lost 4 bases, leaving 8 bases of the junction unmatched. The germline V gene has CDR1 MDHEN and CDR2 SYDVKM. This same sample was also part of a study on T cells of mothers and their children.

The chain employs TRBV28 and TRBJ2-4, with 7 bases fitting TRBD1. The specimen sequenced was blood. This clonotype was sampled from a woman aged 35 to 49 in good health. Here the CDR3 DNA reads TGTGCCAGCAGTTCACCCGTCAGGGGGACCAAAAACATTCAGTACTTC. Translated, it gives CASSSPVRGTKNIQYF.